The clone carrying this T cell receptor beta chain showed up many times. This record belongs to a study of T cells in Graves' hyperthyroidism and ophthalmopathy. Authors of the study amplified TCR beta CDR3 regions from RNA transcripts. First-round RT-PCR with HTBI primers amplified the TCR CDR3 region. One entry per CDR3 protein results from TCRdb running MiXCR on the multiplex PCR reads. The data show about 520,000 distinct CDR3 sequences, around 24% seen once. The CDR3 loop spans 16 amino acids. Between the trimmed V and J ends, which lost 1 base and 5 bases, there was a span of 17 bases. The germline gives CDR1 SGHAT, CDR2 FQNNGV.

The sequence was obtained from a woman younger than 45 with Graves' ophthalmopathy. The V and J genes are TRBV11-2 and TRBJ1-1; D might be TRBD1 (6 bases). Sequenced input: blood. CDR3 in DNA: TGTGCCAGCAGCTTAGGTCCCACAGGGATCGTTACTGAAGCTTTCTTT. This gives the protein CASSLGPTGIVTEAFF. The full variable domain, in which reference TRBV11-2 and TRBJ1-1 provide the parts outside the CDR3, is EAGVAQSPRYKIIEKRQSVAFWCNPISGHATLYWYQQILGQGPKLLIQFQNNGVVDDSQLPKDRFSAERLKGVDSTLKIQPAKLEDSAVYLCASSLGPTGIVTEAFFGQGTRLTVV.